This T cell receptor (beta chain) was recorded in a study of a mutant IDH1 vaccine in newly diagnosed glioma. Documented time point: baseline, week 1 (first vaccination visit). Treatment defined: pre-vaccination baseline after standard-of-care therapy. The CDR3 has 16 amino acids. Per the germline V gene, CDR1 is MNHEY and CDR2 is SMNVEV (reference sequence). Trimming removed 5 bases at V and 4 bases at J, with 20 bases between. TCRdb keeps only in-frame clones here, not all; method: immunoSEQ multiplex PCR. This sample yields about 33,000 clones, of which approximately 90% are seen a single time; around 4.9% belongs to the top ten.

This chain links TRBV27 with TRBJ1-2, with a possible D match to TRBD1 (5 bases). The sequenced sample was PBMCs, obtained from a glioma patient treated with radiotherapy, temozolomide or both. This sequence was found in a woman aged 40 to 55 with glioma. The CDR3 loop is CASSPLSGTGGYGYTF. The CDR3 nucleotides are TGTGCCAGCAGTCCACTCTCCGGGACGGGAGGCTATGGCTACACCTTC.